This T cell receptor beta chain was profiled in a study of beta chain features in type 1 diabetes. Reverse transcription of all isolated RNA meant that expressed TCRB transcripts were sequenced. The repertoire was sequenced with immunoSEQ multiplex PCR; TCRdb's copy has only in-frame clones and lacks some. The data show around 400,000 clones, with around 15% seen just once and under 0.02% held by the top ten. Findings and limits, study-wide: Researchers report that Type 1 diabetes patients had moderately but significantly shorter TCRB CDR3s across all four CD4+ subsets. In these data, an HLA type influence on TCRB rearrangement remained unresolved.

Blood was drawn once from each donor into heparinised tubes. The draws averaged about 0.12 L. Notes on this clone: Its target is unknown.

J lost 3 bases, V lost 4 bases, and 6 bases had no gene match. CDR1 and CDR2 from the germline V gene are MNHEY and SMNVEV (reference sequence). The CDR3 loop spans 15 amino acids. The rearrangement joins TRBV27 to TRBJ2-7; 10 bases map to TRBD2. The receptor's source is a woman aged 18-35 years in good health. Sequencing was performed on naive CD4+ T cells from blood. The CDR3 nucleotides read TGTGCCAGCAGTTCGCGGCCTAGCGGGAGCTACGAGCAGTACTTC. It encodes CASSSRPSGSYEQYF.